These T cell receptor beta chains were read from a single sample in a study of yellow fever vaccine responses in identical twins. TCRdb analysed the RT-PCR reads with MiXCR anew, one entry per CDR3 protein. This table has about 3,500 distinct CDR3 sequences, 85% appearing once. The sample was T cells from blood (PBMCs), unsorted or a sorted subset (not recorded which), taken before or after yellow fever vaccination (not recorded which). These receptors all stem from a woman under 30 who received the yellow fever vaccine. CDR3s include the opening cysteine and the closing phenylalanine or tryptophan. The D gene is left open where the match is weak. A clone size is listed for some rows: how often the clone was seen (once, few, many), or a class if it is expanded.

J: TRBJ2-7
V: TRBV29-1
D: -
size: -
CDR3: CSVAVGRTYEQYF
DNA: TGCAGCGTCGCCGTGGGCAGAACGTACGAGCAGTACTTC

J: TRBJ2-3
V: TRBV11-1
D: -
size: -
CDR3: CASSLKQGGSTDTQYF
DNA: TGTGCCAGCAGCTTAAAACAGGGGGGGAGCACAGATACGCAGTATTTT

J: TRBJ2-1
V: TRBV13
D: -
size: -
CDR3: CASGMEYNEQFF
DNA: TGTGCCAGCGGGATGGAATACAATGAGCAGTTCTTC

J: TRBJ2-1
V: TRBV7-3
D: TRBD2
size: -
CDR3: CASSIVSGGNEQFF
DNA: TGTGCCAGCAGCATAGTTAGCGGGGGGAATGAGCAGTTCTTC

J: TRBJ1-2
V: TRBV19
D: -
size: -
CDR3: CASITANYGYTF
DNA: TGTGCCAGTATCACAGCTAACTATGGCTACACCTTC

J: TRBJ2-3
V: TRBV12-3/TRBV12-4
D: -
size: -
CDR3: CASRGPLSTDTQYF
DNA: TGTGCCAGCAGGGGCCCCTTGAGCACAGATACGCAGTATTTT

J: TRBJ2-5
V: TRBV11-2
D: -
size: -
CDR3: CASSPRTAETQYF
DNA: TGTGCCAGCAGCCCCAGGACAGCAGAGACCCAGTACTTC

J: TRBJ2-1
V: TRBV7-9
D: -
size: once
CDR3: CASSFRRHEQFF
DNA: TGTGCCAGCAGCTTCCGGCGACATGAGCAGTTCTTC

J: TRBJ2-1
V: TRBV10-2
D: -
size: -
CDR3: CASHSWTTYNEQFF
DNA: TGCGCCAGTCATTCCTGGACTACCTACAATGAGCAGTTCTTC

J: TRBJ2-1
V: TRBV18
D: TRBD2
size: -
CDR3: CASSLRETDEQFF
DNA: TGTGCCAGCTCCTTGCGGGAGACGGATGAGCAGTTCTTC

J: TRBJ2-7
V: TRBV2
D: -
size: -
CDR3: CASSSDSSYEQYF
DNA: TGTGCCAGCAGTTCGGACAGCTCCTACGAGCAGTACTTC

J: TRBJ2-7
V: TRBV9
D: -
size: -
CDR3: CASSPPVSREQYF
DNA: TGCGCCAGCAGCCCCCCCGTGTCTCGAGAGCAGTACTTC

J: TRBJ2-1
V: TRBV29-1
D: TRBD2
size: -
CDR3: CSVRTSGNEQFF
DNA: TGCAGCGTTAGGACTAGCGGGAATGAGCAGTTCTTC

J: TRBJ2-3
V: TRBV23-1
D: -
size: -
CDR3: CASSPGQIETDTQYF
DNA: TGCGCCAGCAGTCCCGGACAGATCGAAACAGATACGCAGTATTTT

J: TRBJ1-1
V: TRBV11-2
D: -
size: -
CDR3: CASSLGSNTEAFF
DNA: TGTGCCAGCAGCTTAGGGTCGAACACTGAAGCTTTCTTT

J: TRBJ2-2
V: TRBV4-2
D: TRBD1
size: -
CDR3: CASSRQGAGELFF
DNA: TGTGCCAGCAGCCGACAGGGGGCCGGGGAGCTGTTTTTT

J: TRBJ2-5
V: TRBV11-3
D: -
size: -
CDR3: CASSLGDQGTQYF
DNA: TGTGCCAGCAGCTTAGGAGACCAAGGGACCCAGTACTTC

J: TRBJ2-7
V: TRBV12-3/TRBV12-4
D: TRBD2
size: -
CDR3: CASGWEGYEQYF
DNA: TGTGCCAGTGGGTGGGAGGGTTACGAGCAGTACTTC

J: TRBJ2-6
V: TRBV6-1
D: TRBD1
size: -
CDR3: CASSLTGISGANVLTF
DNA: TGTGCCAGCAGTCTGACAGGGATCTCTGGGGCCAACGTCCTGACTTTC

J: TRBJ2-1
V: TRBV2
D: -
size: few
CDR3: CASSENEQFF
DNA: TGTGCCAGCAGTGAAAATGAGCAGTTCTTC

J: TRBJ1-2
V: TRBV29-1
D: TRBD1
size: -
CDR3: CSVEAGGQGAYYGYTF
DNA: TGCAGCGTTGAAGCGGGCGGACAGGGGGCTTATTATGGCTACACCTTC

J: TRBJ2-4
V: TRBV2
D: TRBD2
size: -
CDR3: CASSRIMTSGGIQYF
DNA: TGTGCCAGCAGTCGCATCATGACTAGCGGTGGCATTCAGTACTTC

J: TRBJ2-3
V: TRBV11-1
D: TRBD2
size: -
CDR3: CASSFGTSGGALNTQYF
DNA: TGTGCCAGCAGCTTCGGGACTAGCGGGGGGGCCTTAAATACGCAGTATTTT

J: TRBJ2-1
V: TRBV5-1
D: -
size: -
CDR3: CASSFPPGPDLYNEQFF
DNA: TGCGCCAGCAGCTTTCCTCCAGGGCCTGACCTTTACAATGAGCAGTTCTTC

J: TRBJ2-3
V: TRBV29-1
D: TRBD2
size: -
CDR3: CSTFGGSGTDTQYF
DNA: TGCAGCACATTCGGGGGGAGCGGCACAGATACGCAGTATTTT

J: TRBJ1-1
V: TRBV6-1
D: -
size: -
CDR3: CASSNTVNTEAFF
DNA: TGTGCCAGCAGCAACACAGTGAACACTGAAGCTTTCTTT

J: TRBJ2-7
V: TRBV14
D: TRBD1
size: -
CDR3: CASSLTGTVRSYEQYF
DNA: TGTGCCAGCAGCCTCACCGGGACAGTGCGATCCTACGAGCAGTACTTC

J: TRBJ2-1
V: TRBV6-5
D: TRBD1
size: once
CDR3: CASSSAGTGNNEQFF
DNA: TGTGCCAGCAGTTCCGCCGGGACAGGGAACAATGAGCAGTTCTTC

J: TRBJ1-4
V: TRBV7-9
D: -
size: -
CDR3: CASSSAEGRANEKLFF
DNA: TGTGCCAGCAGCTCCGCAGAGGGACGGGCTAATGAAAAACTGTTTTTT

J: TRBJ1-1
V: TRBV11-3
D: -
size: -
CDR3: CASSYLTTEAFF
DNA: TGTGCCAGCAGCTACCTCACCACTGAAGCTTTCTTT

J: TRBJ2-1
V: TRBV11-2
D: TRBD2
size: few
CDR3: CASSTGLAGGIDEQFF
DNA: TGTGCCAGCAGCACCGGACTAGCGGGGGGTATCGATGAGCAGTTCTTC

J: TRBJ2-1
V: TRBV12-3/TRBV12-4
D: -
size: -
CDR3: CASSLSSLWNEQFF
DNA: TGTGCCAGCAGTTTATCTAGTCTATGGAATGAGCAGTTCTTC

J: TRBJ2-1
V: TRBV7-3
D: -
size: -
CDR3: CASSLTGDEQFF
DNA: TGTGCCAGCAGCTTAACAGGGGATGAGCAGTTCTTC

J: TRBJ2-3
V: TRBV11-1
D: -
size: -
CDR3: CASSSVLDTQYF
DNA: TGTGCCAGCAGCTCGGTCCTGGATACGCAGTATTTT

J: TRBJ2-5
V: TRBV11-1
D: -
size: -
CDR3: CASSPRWTDNQETQYF
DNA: TGTGCCAGCAGCCCTCGTTGGACCGACAATCAAGAGACCCAGTACTTC

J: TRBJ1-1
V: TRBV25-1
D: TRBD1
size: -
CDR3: CASSTTGGTEAFF
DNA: TGTGCCAGCAGTACGACAGGGGGCACTGAAGCTTTCTTT

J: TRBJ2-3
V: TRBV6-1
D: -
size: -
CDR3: CASSTRDSRTVPDTQYF
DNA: TGTGCCAGCAGTACGCGGGACTCAAGGACCGTCCCGGATACGCAGTATTTT

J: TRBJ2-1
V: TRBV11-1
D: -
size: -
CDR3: CASSLVSDGPTLEFF
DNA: TGTGCCAGCAGCTTAGTGTCGGACGGACCTACATTGGAGTTCTTC

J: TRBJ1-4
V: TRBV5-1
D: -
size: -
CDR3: CASSLGTGLNEKLFF
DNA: TGCGCCAGCAGCTTGGGGACGGGCCTTAATGAAAAACTGTTTTTT

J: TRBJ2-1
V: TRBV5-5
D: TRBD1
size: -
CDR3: CASSLGQGYNEQFF
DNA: TGTGCCAGCAGCTTGGGACAGGGTTACAATGAGCAGTTCTTC

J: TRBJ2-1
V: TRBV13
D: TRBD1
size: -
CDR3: CASSLGGQAFYNEQFF
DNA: TGTGCCAGCAGCTTAGGGGGACAGGCCTTCTACAATGAGCAGTTCTTC

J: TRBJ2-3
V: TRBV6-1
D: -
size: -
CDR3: CASSEQGDTDTQYF
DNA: TGTGCCAGCAGTGAACAGGGCGACACAGATACGCAGTATTTT

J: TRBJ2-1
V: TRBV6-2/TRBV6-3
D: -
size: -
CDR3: CASSYSLLRQRPSTRINEQFF
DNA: TGTGCCAGCAGTTACTCGTTGTTGAGACAGAGACCATCCACCAGAATCAATGAGCAGTTCTTC

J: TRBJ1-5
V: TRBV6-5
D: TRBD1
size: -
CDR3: CASSYSSTGEDNQPQHF
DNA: TGTGCCAGCAGTTACTCGTCCACAGGGGAAGACAATCAGCCCCAGCATTTT